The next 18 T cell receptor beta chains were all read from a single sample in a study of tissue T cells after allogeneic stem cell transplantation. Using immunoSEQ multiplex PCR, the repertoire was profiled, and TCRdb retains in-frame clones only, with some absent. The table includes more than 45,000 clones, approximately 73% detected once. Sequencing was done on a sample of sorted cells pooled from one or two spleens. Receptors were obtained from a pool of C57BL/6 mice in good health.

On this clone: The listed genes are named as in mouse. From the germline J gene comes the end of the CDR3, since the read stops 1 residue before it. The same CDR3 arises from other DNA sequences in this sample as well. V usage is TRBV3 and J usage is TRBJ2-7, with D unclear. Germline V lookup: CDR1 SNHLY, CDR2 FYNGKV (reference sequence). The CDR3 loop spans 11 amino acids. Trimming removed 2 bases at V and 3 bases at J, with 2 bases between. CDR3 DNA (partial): TGTGCCAGCAGCTTAAGCTATGAACAGTAC. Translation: CASSLSYEQY. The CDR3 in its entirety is CASSLSYEQYF. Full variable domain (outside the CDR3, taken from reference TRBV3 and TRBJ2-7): GPKVLQIPSHQIIDMGQMVTLNCDPVSNHLYFYWYKQILGQQMEFLVNFYNGKVMEKSKLFKDQFSVERPDGSYFTLKIQPTALEDSAVYFCASSLSYEQYFGPGTRLTVL.

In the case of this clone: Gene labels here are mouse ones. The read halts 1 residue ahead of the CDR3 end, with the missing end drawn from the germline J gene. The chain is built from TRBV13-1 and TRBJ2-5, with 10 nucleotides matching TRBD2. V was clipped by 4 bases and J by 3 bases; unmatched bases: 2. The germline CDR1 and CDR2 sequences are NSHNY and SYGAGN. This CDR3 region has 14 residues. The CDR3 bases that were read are TGTGCCAGCAGTATACTGGGGGGGCAAGACACCCAGTAC. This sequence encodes CASSILGGQDTQY. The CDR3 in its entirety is CASSILGGQDTQYF.

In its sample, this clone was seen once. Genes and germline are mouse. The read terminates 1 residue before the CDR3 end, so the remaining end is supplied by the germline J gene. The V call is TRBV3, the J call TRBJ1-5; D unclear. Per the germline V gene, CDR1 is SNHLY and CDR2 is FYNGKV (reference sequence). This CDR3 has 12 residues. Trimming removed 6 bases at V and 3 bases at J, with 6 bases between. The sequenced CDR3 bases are TGTGCCAGCAGGGACGGCAACCAGGCTCCGCTT. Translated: CASRDGNQAPL. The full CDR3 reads CASRDGNQAPLF.

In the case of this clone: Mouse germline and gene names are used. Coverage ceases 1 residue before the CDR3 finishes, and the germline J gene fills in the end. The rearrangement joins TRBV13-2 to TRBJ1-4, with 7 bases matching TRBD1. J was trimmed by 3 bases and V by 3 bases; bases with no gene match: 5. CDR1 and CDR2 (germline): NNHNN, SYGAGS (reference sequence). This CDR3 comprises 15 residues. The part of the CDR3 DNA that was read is TGTGCCAGCGGTGCCGGCAGGGGGACCAACGAAAGATTATTT. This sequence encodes CASGAGRGTNERLF. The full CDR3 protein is CASGAGRGTNERLFF.

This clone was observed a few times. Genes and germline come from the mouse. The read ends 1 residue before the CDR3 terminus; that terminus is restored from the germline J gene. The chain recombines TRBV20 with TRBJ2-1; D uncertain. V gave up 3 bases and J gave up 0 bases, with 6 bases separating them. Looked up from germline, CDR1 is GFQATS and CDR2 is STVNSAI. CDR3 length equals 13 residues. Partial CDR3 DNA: TGTGGTGCTAGAGAGGGTAACTATGCTGAGCAGTTC. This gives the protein CGAREGNYAEQF. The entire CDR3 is CGAREGNYAEQFF.

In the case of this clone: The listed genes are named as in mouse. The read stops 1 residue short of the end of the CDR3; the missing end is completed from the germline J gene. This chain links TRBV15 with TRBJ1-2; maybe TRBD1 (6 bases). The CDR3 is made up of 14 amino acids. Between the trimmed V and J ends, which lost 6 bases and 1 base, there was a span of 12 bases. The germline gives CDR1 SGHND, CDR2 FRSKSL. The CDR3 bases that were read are TGTGCCAGCAGCCGAGGGGACAAAAACTCCGACTACACC. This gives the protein CASSRGDKNSDYT. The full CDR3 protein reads CASSRGDKNSDYTF.

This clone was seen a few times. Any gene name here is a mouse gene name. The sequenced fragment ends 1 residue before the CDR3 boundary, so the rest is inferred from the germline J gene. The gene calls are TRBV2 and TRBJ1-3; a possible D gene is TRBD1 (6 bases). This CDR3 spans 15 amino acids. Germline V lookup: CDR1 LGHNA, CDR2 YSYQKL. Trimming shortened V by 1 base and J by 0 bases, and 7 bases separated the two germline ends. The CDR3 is CASSQGDISGNTLYF. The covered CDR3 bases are TGTGCCAGCAGCCAAGGGGACATTTCTGGAAATACGCTCTAT.

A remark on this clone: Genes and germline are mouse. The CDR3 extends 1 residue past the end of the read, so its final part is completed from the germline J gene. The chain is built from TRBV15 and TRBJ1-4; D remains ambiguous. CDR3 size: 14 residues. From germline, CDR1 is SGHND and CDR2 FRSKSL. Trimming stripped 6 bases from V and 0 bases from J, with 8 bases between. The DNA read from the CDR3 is TGTGCCAGCAGACCAACAGTTTCCAACGAAAGATTATTT. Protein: CASRPTVSNERLF. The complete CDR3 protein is CASRPTVSNERLFF.

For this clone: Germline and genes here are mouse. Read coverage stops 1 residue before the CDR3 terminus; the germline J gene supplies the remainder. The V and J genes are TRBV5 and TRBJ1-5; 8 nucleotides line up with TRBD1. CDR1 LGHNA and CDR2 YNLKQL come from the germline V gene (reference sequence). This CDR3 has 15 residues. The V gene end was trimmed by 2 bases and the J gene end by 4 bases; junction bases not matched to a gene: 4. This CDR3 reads CASSQNRGYNQAPLF. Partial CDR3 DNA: TGTGCCAGCAGCCAAAACAGGGGGTATAACCAGGCTCCGCTT.

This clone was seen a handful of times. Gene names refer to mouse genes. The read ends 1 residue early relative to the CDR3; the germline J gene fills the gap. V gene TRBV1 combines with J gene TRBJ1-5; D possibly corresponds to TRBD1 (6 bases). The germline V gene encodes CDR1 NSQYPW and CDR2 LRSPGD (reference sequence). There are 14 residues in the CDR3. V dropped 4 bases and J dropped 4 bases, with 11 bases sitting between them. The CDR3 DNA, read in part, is TGCACCTGCAGTGGGGGACACCCAAACCAGGCTCCGCTT. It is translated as CTCSGGHPNQAPL. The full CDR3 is CTCSGGHPNQAPLF.

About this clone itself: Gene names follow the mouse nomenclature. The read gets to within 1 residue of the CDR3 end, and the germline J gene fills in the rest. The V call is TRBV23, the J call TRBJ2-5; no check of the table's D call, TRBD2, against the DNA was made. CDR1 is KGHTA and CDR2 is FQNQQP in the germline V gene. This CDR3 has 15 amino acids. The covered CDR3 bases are TGCTCCAGCAGTCCCTGGACTGGGGGTAGAGACACCCAGTAC. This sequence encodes CSSSPWTGGRDTQY. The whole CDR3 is CSSSPWTGGRDTQYF. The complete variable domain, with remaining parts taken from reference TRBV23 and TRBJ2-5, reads DAAVTQKPRYLIKMKGQEAEMKCIPEKGHTAVFWYQQKQSKELKFLIYFQNQQPLDQIDMVKERFSAVCPSSSLCSLGIRTCEAEDSALYLCSSSPWTGGRDTQYFGPGTRLLVL.

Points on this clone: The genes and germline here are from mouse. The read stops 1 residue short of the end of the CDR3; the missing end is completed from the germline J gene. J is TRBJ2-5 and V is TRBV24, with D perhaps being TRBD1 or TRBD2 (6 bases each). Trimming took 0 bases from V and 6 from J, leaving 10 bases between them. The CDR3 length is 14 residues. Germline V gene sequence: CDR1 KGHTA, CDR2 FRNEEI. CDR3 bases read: TGTGCCAGCAGTCTGTATCAGGGGACTGACACCCAGTAC. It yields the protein CASSLYQGTDTQY. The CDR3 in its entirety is CASSLYQGTDTQYF.

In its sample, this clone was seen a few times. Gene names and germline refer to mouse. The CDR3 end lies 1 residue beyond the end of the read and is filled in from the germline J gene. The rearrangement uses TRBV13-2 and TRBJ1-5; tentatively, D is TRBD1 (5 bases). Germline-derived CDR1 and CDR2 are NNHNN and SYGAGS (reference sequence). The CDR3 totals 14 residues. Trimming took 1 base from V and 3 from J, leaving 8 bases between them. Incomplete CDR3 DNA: TGTGCCAGCGGTGATTCCAGGGCCAACCAGGCTCCGCTT. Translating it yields CASGDSRANQAPL. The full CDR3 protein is CASGDSRANQAPLF.

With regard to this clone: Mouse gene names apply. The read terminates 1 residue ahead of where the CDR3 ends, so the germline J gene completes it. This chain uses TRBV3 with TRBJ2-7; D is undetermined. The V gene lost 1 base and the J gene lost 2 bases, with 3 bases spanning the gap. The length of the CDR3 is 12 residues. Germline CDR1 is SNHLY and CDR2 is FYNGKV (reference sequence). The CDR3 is CASSLDAYEQYF. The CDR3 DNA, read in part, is TGTGCCAGCAGCTTAGACGCCTATGAACAGTAC. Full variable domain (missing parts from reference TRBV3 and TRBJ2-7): GPKVLQIPSHQIIDMGQMVTLNCDPVSNHLYFYWYKQILGQQMEFLVNFYNGKVMEKSKLFKDQFSVERPDGSYFTLKIQPTALEDSAVYFCASSLDAYEQYFGPGTRLTVL.

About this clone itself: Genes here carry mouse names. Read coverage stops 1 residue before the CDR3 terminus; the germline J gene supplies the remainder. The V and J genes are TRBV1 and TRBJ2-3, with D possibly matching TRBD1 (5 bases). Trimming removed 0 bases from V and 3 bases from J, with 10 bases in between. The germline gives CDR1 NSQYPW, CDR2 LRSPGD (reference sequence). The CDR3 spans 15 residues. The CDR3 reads CTCSAESGRAETLYF. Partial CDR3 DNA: TGCACCTGCAGTGCAGAATCAGGGAGGGCAGAAACGCTGTAT.

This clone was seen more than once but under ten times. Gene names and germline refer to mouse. The CDR3 bases that were read are TGTGCTAGCAGTGACGGGACAGAATACTATGAACAGTAC. Translating gives CASSDGTEYYEQY. The CDR3, in full, reads CASSDGTEYYEQYF. The chain employs TRBV17 and TRBJ2-7; 7 nucleotides match TRBD1. Coverage ceases 1 residue before the CDR3 finishes, and the germline J gene fills in the end. In germline, CDR1 is MNHDT, CDR2 YYDKIL. The V gene end was trimmed by 5 bases and the J gene end by 3 bases; junction bases not matched to a gene: 7. The CDR3 consists of 14 residues.

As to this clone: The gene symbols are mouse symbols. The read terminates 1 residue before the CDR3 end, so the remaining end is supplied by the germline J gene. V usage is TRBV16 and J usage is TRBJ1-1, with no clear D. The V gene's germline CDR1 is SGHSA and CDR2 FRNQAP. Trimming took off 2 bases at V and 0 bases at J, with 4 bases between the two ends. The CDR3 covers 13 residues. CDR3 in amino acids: CASSLRQNTEVFF. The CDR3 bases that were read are TGTGCAAGCAGCTTACGGCAGAACACAGAAGTCTTC.

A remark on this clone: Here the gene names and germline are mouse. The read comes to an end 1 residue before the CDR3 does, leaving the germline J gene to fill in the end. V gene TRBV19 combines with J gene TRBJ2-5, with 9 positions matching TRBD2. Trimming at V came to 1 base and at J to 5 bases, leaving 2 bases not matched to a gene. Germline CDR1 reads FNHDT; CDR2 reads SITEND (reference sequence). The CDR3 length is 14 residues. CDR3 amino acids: CASSIWGLGDTQYF. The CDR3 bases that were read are TGTGCCAGCAGTATATGGGGACTGGGAGACACCCAGTAC. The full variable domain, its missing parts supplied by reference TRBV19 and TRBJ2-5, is GGIITQTPKFLIGQEGQKLTLKCQQNFNHDTMYWYRQDSGKGLRLIYYSITENDLQKGDLSEGYDASREKKSSFSLTVTSAQKNEMAVFLCASSIWGLGDTQYFGPGTRLLVL.